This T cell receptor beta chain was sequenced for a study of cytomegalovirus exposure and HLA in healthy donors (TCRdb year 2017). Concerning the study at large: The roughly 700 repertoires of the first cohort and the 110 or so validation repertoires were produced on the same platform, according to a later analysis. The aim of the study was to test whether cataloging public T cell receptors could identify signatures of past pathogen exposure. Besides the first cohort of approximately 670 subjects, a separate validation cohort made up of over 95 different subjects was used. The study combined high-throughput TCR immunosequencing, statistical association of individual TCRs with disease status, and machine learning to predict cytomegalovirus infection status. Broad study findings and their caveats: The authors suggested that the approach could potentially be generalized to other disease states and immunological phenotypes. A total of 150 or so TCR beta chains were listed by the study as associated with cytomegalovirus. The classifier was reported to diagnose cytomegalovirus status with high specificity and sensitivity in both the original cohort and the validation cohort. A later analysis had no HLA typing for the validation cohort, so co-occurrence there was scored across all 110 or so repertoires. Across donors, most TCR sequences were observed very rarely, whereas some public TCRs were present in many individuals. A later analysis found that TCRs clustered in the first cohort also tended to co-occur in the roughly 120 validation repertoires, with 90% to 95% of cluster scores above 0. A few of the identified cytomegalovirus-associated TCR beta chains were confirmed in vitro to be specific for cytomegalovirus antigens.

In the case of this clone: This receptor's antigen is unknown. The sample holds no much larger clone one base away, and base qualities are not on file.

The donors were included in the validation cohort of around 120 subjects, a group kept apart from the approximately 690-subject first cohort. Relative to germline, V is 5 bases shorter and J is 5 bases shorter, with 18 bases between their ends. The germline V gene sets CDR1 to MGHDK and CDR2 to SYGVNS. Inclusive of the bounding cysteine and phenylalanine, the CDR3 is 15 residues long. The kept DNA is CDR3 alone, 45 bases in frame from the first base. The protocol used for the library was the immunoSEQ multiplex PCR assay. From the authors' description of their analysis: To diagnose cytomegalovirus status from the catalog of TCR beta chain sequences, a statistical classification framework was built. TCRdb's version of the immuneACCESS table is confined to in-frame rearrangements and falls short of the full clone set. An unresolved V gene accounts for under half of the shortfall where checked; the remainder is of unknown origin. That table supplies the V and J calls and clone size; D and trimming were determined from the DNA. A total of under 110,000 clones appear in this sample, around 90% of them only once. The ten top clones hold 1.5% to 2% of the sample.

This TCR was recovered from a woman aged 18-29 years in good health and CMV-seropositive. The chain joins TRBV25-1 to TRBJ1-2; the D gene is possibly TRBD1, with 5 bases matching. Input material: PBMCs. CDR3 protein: CASSPYDSTPYGYTF. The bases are TGTGCCAGCAGTCCTTATGACAGCACACCTTATGGCTACACCTTC.